This passage covers 3 T cell receptor beta chains from one sample sequenced in a study of cytomegalovirus exposure and HLA in healthy donors (dated by TCRdb to about 2017). Library construction relied on the immunoSEQ multiplex PCR assay. For the multiplex PCR, a mixture combining 60 forward primers for TCR Vbeta segments and 13 reverse primers for TCR Jbeta segments was used. The table was pulled from immuneACCESS by TCRdb, which kept in-frame rearrangements only. Such tables lose some clones; where checked, under half of the loss comes from unresolved V genes, and the rest has no known cause. The sample data list 150,000 to 200,000 clones, and about four fifths of these were observed just once. Approximately 1.6% of the sample is held by the ten biggest clonotypes. Sequencing used PBMCs. Every receptor here comes from a man between 40 and 49 years old in good health and CMV-seropositive.

This clone has more than one count but fewer than ten. The V call is TRBV6-6, the J call TRBJ2-7; 12 bases align to TRBD2. This CDR3 comprises 16 residues. The J segment lost 2 bases and the V segment lost 2 bases, leaving 4 bases of the junction unmatched. Germline V gives CDR1 MNHNY, CDR2 SVGAGI (reference sequence). The CDR3 region is CASSYTSSGRAYEQYF. The CDR3 nucleotides are TGTGCCAGCAGTTACACCTCTAGCGGGAGGGCCTACGAGCAGTACTTC.

Worth noting for this clone: One junction end does not reproduce the germline sequence, and a read error may be involved. This rearrangement joins TRBV5-1 to TRBJ2-6, with D possibly TRBD1 on 5 matching bases. Germline loops: CDR1 SGHRS, CDR2 YFSETQ. This CDR3 is built from 15 residues. The CDR3 nucleotides read TGCGCCAGCAGTCACACAGGCTCTGGGGCCAACGGCCTGACTTTC. Its protein product is CASSHTGSGANGLTF.

This chain joins TRBV7-9 and TRBJ1-2; 9 bases are shared with TRBD1. Germline lookup yields CDR1 SEHNR and CDR2 FQNEAQ (reference sequence). The CDR3 totals 18 residues. The V segment lost 6 bases and the J segment 0 bases; nucleotides outside the gene matches: 14. The CDR3, as DNA: TGTGCCAGCAGACCGTCTACGGGACAGGGATCTTCTAACTATGGCTACACCTTC. This translates into CASRPSTGQGSSNYGYTF.